Presented here are 6 T cell receptor beta chains from one specimen sequenced in a study of CD8+ T cells in alopecia areata. Extraction of RNA preceded its reverse transcription into cDNA, which served as the sequencing template. This table comes from immunoSEQ multiplex PCR, and its TCRdb copy is limited to in-frame clones, with some not included. Seen here are tens of thousands of clones, just over 65% observed once, and the top ten hold 21%. Treatment described: oral pan-JAK inhibitor, 5-10 mg twice daily. Specimen: CD8+ T cells sorted from blood, collected at week 4, from a patient treated with tofacitinib. The receptors shown here come from a human donor with alopecia areata.

The CDR3 spells CASSPAGEEAFF. DNA of the CDR3: TGTGCCAGCAGCCCCGCCGGGGAGGAAGCTTTCTTT. The chain is built from TRBV9 and TRBJ1-1; D uncertain. V dropped 4 bases and J dropped 8 bases, with 12 bases sitting between them. Germline V gene lookup returns CDR1 SGDLS and CDR2 YYNGEE. CDR3 size: 12 residues.

The chain links TRBV27 to TRBJ2-3; D is perhaps TRBD2 (6 bases). CDR3 length: 17 amino acids. The V and J ends lost 6 bases and 2 bases respectively, with 21 bases between them. Looked up from germline, CDR1 is MNHEY and CDR2 is SMNVEV (reference sequence). The CDR3 coding sequence is TGTGCCAGCAGCCTGACACACCGGGACTTTCTCACAGATACGCAGTATTTT. It translates to CASSLTHRDFLTDTQYF.

The chain links TRBV5-1 to TRBJ2-7, with 8 positions matching TRBD2. The germline CDR1 and CDR2 sequences are SGHRS and YFSETQ. The CDR3 extends over 15 amino acids. Trimming removed 0 bases from V and 5 bases from J; junction bases left unmatched: 7. For the CDR3, the DNA is TGCGCCAGCAGCTTGGAGAGTATGGGACTAGACGAGCAGTACTTC. Its translation: CASSLESMGLDEQYF.

In its sample, this clone was seen a few times. This chain uses TRBV19 with TRBJ1-6; D gene unclear. Trimming removed 5 bases at V and 9 bases at J, with 8 bases between. The germline gives CDR1 LNHDA, CDR2 SQIVND (reference sequence). This CDR3 spans 12 amino acids. The CDR3 is CASSVAGSPLHF. The CDR3 DNA is TGTGCCAGTAGTGTGGCGGGTTCACCCCTCCACTTT.

The CDR3 DNA follows: TGTGCCTGGAGTGCCAATCAATGGACAGGGGATGGCTACACCTTC. This translates into CAWSANQWTGDGYTF. The chain links TRBV30 to TRBJ1-2, with TRBD1 matching over 9 bases. The CDR3 is made up of 15 amino acids. The V segment lost 1 base and the J segment 6 bases; nucleotides outside the gene matches: 9. CDR1 is GTSNPN, CDR2 SVGIG, per germline (reference sequence).

The rearrangement joins TRBV30 to TRBJ1-2; D is uncertain. The CDR3 consists of 11 residues. CDR1 and CDR2 from the germline V gene are GTSNPN and SVGIG (reference sequence). With 4 bases removed from V and 4 bases from J, the gap between germline ends came to 7 bases. The CDR3 reads CAWMESYGYTF. The CDR3 DNA follows: TGTGCCTGGATGGAGAGCTATGGCTACACCTTC.